What follows are 17 T cell receptor beta chains derived from one specimen sequenced in a study of T cells of healthy individuals. TCRdb processed the 5' RACE reads anew with MiXCR; each CDR3 protein has one entry. This table holds around 90,000 distinct CDR3 sequences, approximately 5.4% found once. The receptors here all came from a female donor in good health.

This clonotype was found many times. The junction and the germline gene differ at one end; a read error may be behind it. This rearrangement joins TRBV3-1 to TRBJ2-3; TRBD1 might be the D (6 bases). The CDR3 runs to 16 residues. CDR1 and CDR2 from the germline V gene are LGHDT and YNNKEL (reference sequence). In DNA, the CDR3 is TGTGCCAGCAGCCAAGTTAAGGGACACCGCACATATACGCAGTATTTT. Translating it yields CASSQVKGHRTYTQYF.

Many counts were recorded for this clonotype. The rearrangement links TRBV19 to TRBJ2-1; no definite D call. V lost 2 bases to trimming and J lost 9 bases, with 5 bases between them. CDR1 LNHDA and CDR2 SQIVND come from the germline V gene (reference sequence). There are 11 residues in the CDR3. The CDR3 DNA reads as TGTGCCAGTAGTATAATGGCTGAGCAGTTCTTC. It translates to CASSIMAEQFF.

This chain joins TRBV16 and TRBJ2-1; 8 nucleotides line up with TRBD1. This CDR3 has 15 amino acids. Germline V lookup: CDR1 KGHSY, CDR2 FQNENV. V shed 4 bases, J shed 5 bases, and the junction held 7 bases outside the gene matches. DNA of the CDR3: TGTGCCAGCAGCCCCCGGACAGGGAGGCACAATGAGCAGTTCTTC. Protein sequence: CASSPRTGRHNEQFF.

This clonotype has a handful of counts. V usage is TRBV9 and J usage is TRBJ1-3; possible D gene TRBD1, 6 bases. CDR3 length equals 18 residues. With 7 bases removed from V and 0 bases from J, the gap between germline ends came to 23 bases. Germline values: CDR1 SGDLS, CDR2 YYNGEE. CDR3 region: CASGAGAEPMSSGNTIYF. The CDR3 bases are TGTGCCAGCGGGGCGGGGGCAGAACCTATGAGCTCTGGAAACACCATATATTTT.

The table lists this clonotype with many counts. The J gene is TRBJ2-5, the V gene TRBV30; D call uncertain. V was clipped by 4 bases and J by 5 bases, with 17 bases between them. Germline lookup yields CDR1 GTSNPN and CDR2 SVGIG (reference sequence). This CDR3 comprises 14 residues. The CDR3 region is CAWIPSILRETQYF. The CDR3 DNA reads TGTGCCTGGATTCCCTCGATCCTCCGGGAGACCCAGTACTTC.

This chain uses TRBV19 with TRBJ2-3; either TRBD1 or TRBD2 may fit D (5 bases each). V lost 3 bases and J lost 3, with 16 bases in between. The CDR3 consists of 16 residues. The germline V gene has CDR1 LNHDA and CDR2 SQIVND (reference sequence). The CDR3 here is CASSMVRDAVTDTQYF. The CDR3 region has the DNA TGTGCCAGTAGTATGGTCCGGGACGCGGTGACAGATACGCAGTATTTT.

This clonotype came up many times. The chain carries TRBV18 and TRBJ2-3; 7 bases are shared with TRBD2. The CDR3 loop spans 14 amino acids. In germline, CDR1 is KGHSH, CDR2 LQKENI. The V gene end was trimmed by 3 bases and the J gene end by 4 bases; junction bases not matched to a gene: 4. DNA of the CDR3: TGTGCCAGCTCACCCGGACGGGAGGCAGATACGCAGTATTTT. Its protein is CASSPGREADTQYF.

This clonotype showed up just a few times. This sequence joins TRBV29-1 and TRBJ2-7; no clear D. V lost 2 bases and J 4 bases, leaving 12 bases between the germline ends. The CDR3 has 13 residues. The germline CDR1 and CDR2 sequences are SQVTM and ANQGSEA. The CDR3 sequence: CSVELPTHYEQYF. The CDR3 bases are TGCAGCGTTGAATTGCCTACCCATTACGAGCAGTACTTC.

This clonotype was counted only a few times. V and J are TRBV20-1 and TRBJ1-2; D is unresolved. V shed 0 bases and J shed 4 bases, with 15 bases lying between them. Germline V gene data show CDR1 as DFQATT and CDR2 as SNEGSKA (reference sequence). This CDR3 is 15 amino acids long. This CDR3 reads CSARDLQPKLYGYTF. The CDR3 DNA reads TGCAGTGCTAGAGATTTACAGCCCAAACTCTATGGCTACACCTTC.

This clonotype was counted ten times or more. This chain uses TRBV7-2 with TRBJ2-5; D gene uncertain. This CDR3 has 11 residues. V was cut by 4 bases and J by 4 bases, with 4 bases left in between. In germline, CDR1 is SGHTA, CDR2 FQGNSA. The CDR3 nucleotides read TGTGCCAGCAGCTCACTAGAGACCCAGTACTTC. Translated: CASSSLETQYF.

This clonotype occurred many times. The rearrangement joins TRBV7-3 to TRBJ1-1, with D maybe TRBD1 (5 bases). The germline V and J ends were trimmed by 2 bases and 4 bases, with 8 bases remaining between them. CDR3 size: 13 residues. Germline assignment: CDR1 SGHTA and CDR2 FQGTGA. In DNA form, the CDR3 reads TGTGCCAGCAGCTTATCCAGGGCCACTGAAGCTTTCTTT. Translation: CASSLSRATEAFF. Supplemented by reference TRBV7-3 and TRBJ1-1, the full variable domain reads GAGVSQTPSNKVTEKGKYVELRCDPISGHTALYWYRQSLGQGPEFLIYFQGTGAADDSGLPNDRFFAVRPEGSVSTLKIQRTERGDSAVYLCASSLSRATEAFFGQGTRLTVV.

V usage is TRBV11-2 and J usage is TRBJ2-1; 10 bases map to TRBD2. This CDR3 is built from 20 residues. Germline CDR1 reads SGHAT; CDR2 reads FQNNGV. J lost 3 bases, V lost 2 bases, and 16 bases had no gene match. The CDR3 loop reads CASSLNPLAGITTHYNEQFF. For the CDR3, the DNA is TGTGCCAGCAGCTTAAACCCACTAGCGGGGATCACTACCCACTACAATGAGCAGTTCTTC.

This clonotype was seen at least ten times. The rearrangement links TRBV5-1 to TRBJ2-1; 7 bases match TRBD2. The length of the CDR3 is 13 residues. After removal of 5 bases from V and 8 bases from J, the junction contained 7 bases not matched to a gene. Germline lookup yields CDR1 SGHRS and CDR2 YFSETQ. CDR3 DNA: TGCGCCAGCAGACCTGGACTAGTTTATGAGCAGTTCTTC. Its protein product is CASRPGLVYEQFF.

The chain links TRBV7-2 to TRBJ2-2; D is possibly TRBD2 (6 bases). This CDR3 spans 16 amino acids. Germline V gene lookup returns CDR1 SGHTA and CDR2 FQGNSA. V lost 5 bases and J lost 4, with 17 bases in between. The CDR3 nucleotides read TGTGCCAGCAGCCGCCTCGCCCTCGGGGGCACCGGGGAGCTGTTTTTT. Amino acids: CASSRLALGGTGELFF.

This clonotype was seen repeatedly, ten times or more. CDR3 DNA sequence: TGTGCCAGCACCCACGGGCCTTACACTGAAGCTTTCTTT. Translating it yields CASTHGPYTEAFF. The chain employs TRBV6-5 and TRBJ1-1; no reliable D call. V lost 7 bases to trimming and J lost 3 bases, with 12 bases between them. This CDR3 has 13 amino acids. CDR1 MNHEY and CDR2 SVGAGI come from the germline V gene.

Many counts were recorded for this clonotype. The CDR3 DNA follows: TGTGCCAGCAGCCGACAGCCCGGGAGTGGGACAGATACGCAGTATTTT. Protein sequence: CASSRQPGSGTDTQYF. The chain is built from TRBV3-1 and TRBJ2-3; TRBD2 is a possible D gene (6 bases). Trimming removed 4 bases at V and 3 bases at J, with 17 bases between. CDR1 LGHDT and CDR2 YNNKEL come from the germline V gene (reference sequence). This CDR3 comprises 16 residues.

This clonotype showed up many times. The CDR3 coding sequence is TGTGCCAGCAGCCAGGCGAATGAAAAACTGTTTTTT. Amino acids: CASSQANEKLFF. The J gene is TRBJ1-4, the V gene TRBV4-2; D is unclear. V was trimmed by 3 bases and J by 5 bases, leaving 4 bases between them. The CDR3 extends over 12 amino acids. Germline assignment: CDR1 LGHNA and CDR2 YNFKEQ.